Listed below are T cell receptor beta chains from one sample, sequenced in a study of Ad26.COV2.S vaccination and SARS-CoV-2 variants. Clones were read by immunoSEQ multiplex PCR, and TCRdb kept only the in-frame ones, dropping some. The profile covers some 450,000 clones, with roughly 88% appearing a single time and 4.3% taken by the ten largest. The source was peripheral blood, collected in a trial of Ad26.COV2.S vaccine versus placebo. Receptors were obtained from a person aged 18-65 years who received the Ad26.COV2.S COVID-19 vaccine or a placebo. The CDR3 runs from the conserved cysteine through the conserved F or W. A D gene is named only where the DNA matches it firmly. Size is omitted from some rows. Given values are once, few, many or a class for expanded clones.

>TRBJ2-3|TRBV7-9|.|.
CASSLGLGTDTQYF
TGTGCCAGCAGCTTAGGCCTGGGCACAGATACGCAGTATTTT
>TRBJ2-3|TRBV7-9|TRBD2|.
CASSPRGGRGTDTQYF
TGTGCCAGCAGTCCTAGGGGCGGGAGAGGTACAGATACGCAGTATTTT
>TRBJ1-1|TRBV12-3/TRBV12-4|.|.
CASSLVRGSAFF
TGTGCCAGCAGTTTGGTGCGGGGATCAGCTTTCTTT
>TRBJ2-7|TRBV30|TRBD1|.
CAWSGTGSIYEQYF
TGTGCCTGGTCTGGGACAGGGAGTATCTACGAGCAGTACTTC
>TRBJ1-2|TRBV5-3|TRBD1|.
CARSSHPRGRLANYGYTF
TGTGCCAGAAGCTCCCACCCCAGGGGGCGACTAGCTAACTATGGCTACACCTTC
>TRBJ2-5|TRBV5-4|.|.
CASNVHGETQYF
TGTGCCAGCAACGTCCATGGGGAGACCCAGTACTTC
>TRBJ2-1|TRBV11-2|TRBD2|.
CASSLVSGGYNEQFF
TGTGCCAGCAGCTTAGTAAGCGGGGGCTACAATGAGCAGTTCTTC
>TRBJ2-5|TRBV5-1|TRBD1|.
CASSRGQGVQETQYF
TGCGCCAGCAGCAGGGGACAGGGGGTACAAGAGACCCAGTACTTC
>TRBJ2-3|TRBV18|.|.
CASSPPVGTARTDTQYF
TGTGCCAGCTCCCCACCGGTCGGGACCGCACGCACAGATACGCAGTATTTT
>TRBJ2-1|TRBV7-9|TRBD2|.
CASSLAHGRALNNEQFF
TGTGCCAGCAGTTTAGCCCACGGGAGGGCATTGAACAATGAGCAGTTCTTC
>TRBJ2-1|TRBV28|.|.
CASSPLGAYNEQFF
TGTGCCAGCAGCCCCCTGGGCGCGTACAATGAGCAGTTCTTC
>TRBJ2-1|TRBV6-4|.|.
CASSVIGGAETYNEQFF
TGTGCCAGCAGTGTCATAGGGGGGGCAGAAACCTACAATGAGCAGTTCTTC
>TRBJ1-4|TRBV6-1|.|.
CASSEGAVNEKLFF
TGTGCCAGCAGTGAAGGGGCAGTTAATGAAAAACTGTTTTTT
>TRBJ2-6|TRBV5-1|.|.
CASSPGSSGANVLTF
TGCGCCAGCAGCCCAGGGTCCTCTGGGGCCAACGTCCTGACTTTC
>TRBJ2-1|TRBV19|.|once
CASSIWQGSSNEQFF
TGTGCCAGTAGTATTTGGCAGGGAAGCTCTAATGAGCAGTTCTTC
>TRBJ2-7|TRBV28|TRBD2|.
CASPPPGLAGAHEQYF
TGTGCCAGTCCCCCCCCGGGACTAGCGGGAGCCCACGAGCAGTACTTC
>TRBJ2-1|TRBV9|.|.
CASSVGSGYTEGNEQFF
TGTGCCAGCAGCGTAGGGTCAGGCTATACGGAAGGAAATGAGCAGTTCTTC
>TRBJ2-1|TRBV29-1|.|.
CSVVTGISYNEQFF
TGCAGCGTTGTGACGGGGATATCCTACAATGAGCAGTTCTTC
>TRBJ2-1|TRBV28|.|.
CASSPPSTFEQFF
TGTGCCAGCAGCCCCCCCAGCACGTTCGAGCAGTTCTTC
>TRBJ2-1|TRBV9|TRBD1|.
CASSPRGQEYNEQFF
TGTGCCAGCAGCCCCAGGGGACAGGAGTACAATGAGCAGTTCTTC
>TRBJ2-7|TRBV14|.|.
CASSQESPFSTYEQYF
TGTGCCAGCAGCCAAGAAAGTCCCTTTTCGACCTACGAGCAGTACTTC
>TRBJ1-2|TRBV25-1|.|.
CASSPGNKIDGYTF
TGTGCCAGCAGCCCAGGGAACAAGATCGATGGCTACACCTTC
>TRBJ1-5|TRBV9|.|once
CASSVGTDNQPQHF
TGTGCCAGCAGCGTAGGGACAGACAATCAGCCCCAGCATTTT
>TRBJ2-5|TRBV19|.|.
CASSISVTRRRETQYF
TGTGCCAGTAGTATCTCCGTGACTAGGAGGCGAGAGACCCAGTACTTC
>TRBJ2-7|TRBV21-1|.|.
CASSPQNRGGRGFSGEQYF
TGTGCCAGCAGCCCGCAGAACCGAGGGGGTAGGGGTTTTTCGGGCGAGCAGTACTTC
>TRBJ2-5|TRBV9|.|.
CASSDGGETQYF
TGTGCCAGCAGCGATGGGGGTGAGACCCAGTACTTC
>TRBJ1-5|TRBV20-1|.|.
CSASQDTNQPQHF
TGCAGTGCTAGTCAGGACACAAATCAGCCCCAGCATTTT
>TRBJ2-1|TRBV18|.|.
CASSPDSSYNEQFF
TGTGCCAGCTCCCCTGACTCCTCCTACAATGAGCAGTTCTTC
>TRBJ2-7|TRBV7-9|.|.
CASSSAGIVYEQYF
TGTGCCAGCAGCTCGGCCGGCATAGTCTACGAGCAGTACTTC
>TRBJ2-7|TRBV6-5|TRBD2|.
CASSYGSGRAYEQYF
TGTGCCAGCAGTTACGGGAGCGGGAGGGCCTACGAGCAGTACTTC
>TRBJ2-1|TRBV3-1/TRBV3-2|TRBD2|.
CASTRQAGVDYNEQFF
TGTGCCAGCACCCGCCAAGCGGGAGTAGACTACAATGAGCAGTTCTTC
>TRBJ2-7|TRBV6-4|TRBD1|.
CATGTGFTYEQYF
TGTGCCACCGGGACAGGGTTCACCTACGAGCAGTACTTC
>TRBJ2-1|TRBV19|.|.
CASSFRLEANEQFF
TGTGCCAGTAGTTTCCGACTGGAGGCTAATGAGCAGTTCTTC
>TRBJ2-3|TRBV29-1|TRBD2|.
CSVLPGLSGRVLADTQYF
TGCAGCGTTCTTCCGGGTCTCAGCGGGAGAGTCTTAGCAGATACGCAGTATTTT
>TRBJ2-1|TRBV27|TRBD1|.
CASSPDRGFNNEQFF
TGTGCCAGCAGCCCAGACAGGGGATTCAACAATGAGCAGTTCTTC
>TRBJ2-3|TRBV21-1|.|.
CASSESGTSGFSTDTQYF
TGTGCCAGCAGCGAGTCCGGGACTAGCGGGTTTAGCACAGATACGCAGTATTTT
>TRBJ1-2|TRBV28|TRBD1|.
CASRWTGGNYGYTF
TGTGCCAGCAGATGGACAGGAGGCAACTATGGCTACACCTTC
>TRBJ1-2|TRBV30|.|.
CAWSVKQVYGYTF
TGTGCCTGGAGTGTAAAACAGGTCTATGGCTACACCTTC
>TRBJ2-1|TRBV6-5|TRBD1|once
CASSSLTGGSNNEQFF
TGTGCCAGCAGTTCACTGACAGGGGGCTCGAACAATGAGCAGTTCTTC
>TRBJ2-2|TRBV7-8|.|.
CASSPRGVAANTGELFF
TGTGCCAGCAGCCCCCGAGGCGTAGCAGCGAACACCGGGGAGCTGTTTTTT
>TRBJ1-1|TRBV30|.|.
CAWNRAGNTEAFF
TGTGCCTGGAATCGGGCCGGGAACACTGAAGCTTTCTTT
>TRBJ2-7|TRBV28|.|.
CASSLVVSYEQYF
TGTGCCAGCAGTTTAGTGGTCTCCTACGAGCAGTACTTC
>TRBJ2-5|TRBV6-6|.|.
CASSYEYQETQYF
TGTGCCAGCAGTTACGAGTACCAAGAGACCCAGTACTTC
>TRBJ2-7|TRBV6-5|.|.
CASSYHRLNYEQYF
TGTGCCAGCAGTTACCACCGACTGAACTACGAGCAGTACTTC
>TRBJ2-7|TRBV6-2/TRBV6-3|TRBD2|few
CASSSGESSYEQYF
TGTGCCAGCAGTAGCGGGGAGAGCTCCTACGAGCAGTACTTC
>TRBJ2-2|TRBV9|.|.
CASSGVTGELFF
TGTGCCAGCAGCGGGGTAACCGGGGAGCTGTTTTTT
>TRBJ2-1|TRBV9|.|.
CASSVAQGRLYNEQFF
TGTGCCAGCAGCGTAGCTCAGGGACGGCTCTACAATGAGCAGTTCTTC
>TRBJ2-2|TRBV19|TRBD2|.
CASSHGGAGELFF
TGTGCCAGTAGCCATGGGGGGGCCGGGGAGCTGTTTTTT
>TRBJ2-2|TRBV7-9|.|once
CASSFRRNTGELFF
TGTGCCAGCAGCTTCCGACGGAACACCGGGGAGCTGTTTTTT
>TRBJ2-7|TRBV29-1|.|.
CSVGPQDSYEQYF
TGCAGCGTTGGACCTCAGGACTCCTACGAGCAGTACTTC